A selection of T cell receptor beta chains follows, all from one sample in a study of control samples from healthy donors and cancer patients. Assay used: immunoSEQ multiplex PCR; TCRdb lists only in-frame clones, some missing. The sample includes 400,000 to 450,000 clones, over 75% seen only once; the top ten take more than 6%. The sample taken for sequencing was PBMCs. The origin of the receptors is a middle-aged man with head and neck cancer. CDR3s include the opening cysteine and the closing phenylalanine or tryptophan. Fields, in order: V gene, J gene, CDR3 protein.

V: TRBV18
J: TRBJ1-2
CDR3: CASSPLQGPRVNYGYTF

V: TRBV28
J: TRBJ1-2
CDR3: CASSPPRQGSGYTF

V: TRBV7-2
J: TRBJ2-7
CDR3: CASSYRNHYEQYF

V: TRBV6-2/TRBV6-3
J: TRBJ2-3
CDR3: CASSFSGPPDTQYF

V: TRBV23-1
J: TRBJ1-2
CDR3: CASSSPTVCYGYTF

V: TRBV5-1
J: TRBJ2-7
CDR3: CASSLGVGRAYKQYF

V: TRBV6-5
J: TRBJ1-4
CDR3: CATSTGGFNEKLFF

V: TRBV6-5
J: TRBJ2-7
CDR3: CASSTDRGDYEQYF

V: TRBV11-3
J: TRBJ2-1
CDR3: CASSPGGGGQGNEQFF

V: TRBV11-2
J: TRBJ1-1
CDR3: CASSLGITGVTEAFF

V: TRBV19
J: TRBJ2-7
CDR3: CASSTSGIEQYF

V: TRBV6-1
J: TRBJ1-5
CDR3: CASSERGDQPQHF

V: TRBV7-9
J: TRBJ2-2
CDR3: CASSWGLAGVSTGELFF

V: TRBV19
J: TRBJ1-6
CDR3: CASSMTAIHNSPLHF

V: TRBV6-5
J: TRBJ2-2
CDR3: CASRAPSGYTGELFF

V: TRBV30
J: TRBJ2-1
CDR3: CAWSRLATKNEQFF

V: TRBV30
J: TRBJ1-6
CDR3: CAWSRWTGGAKNSPLHF

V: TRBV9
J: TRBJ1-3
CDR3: CASSVQGSSGNTIYF

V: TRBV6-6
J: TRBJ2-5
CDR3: CASSYRIPPETQYF

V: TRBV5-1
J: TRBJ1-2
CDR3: CASSFVGQGVSYTF

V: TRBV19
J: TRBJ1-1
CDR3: CASTTRGGRLNTEAFF

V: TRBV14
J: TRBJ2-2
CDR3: CASSQTRTTGELFF

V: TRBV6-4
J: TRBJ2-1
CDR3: CASSDLMGGNEQFF

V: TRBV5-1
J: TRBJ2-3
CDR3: CASSSPPTDTQYF

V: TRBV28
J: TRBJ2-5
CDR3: CASRGGGQETQYF

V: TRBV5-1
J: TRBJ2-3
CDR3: CASSLLGLGTDTQYF

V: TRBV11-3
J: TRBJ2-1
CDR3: CASSLEGLDNEQFF

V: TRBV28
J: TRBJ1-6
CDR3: CASSLLSYNSPLHF

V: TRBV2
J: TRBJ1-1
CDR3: CASSPRAGGTGTEAFF

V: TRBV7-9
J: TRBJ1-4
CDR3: CASSPGTPNEKLFF

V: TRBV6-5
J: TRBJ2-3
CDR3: CASSPGRDTQYF

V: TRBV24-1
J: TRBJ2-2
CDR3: CATSDSGTSGGARTGELFF

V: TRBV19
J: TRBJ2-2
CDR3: CASSIRGRNTGELFF

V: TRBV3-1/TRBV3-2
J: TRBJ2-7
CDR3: CASSQDWTSGYEQYF

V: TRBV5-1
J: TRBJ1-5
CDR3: CAPSLGGIGDQPQHF

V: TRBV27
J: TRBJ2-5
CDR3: CASSLFSGPEGETQYF

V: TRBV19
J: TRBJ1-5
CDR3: CASSIEWGAGSNQPQHF

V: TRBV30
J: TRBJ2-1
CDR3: CAWSVGSGVNEQFF

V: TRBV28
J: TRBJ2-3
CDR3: CASSLRGLATDTQYF

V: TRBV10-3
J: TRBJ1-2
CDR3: CAISRDSYGYTF

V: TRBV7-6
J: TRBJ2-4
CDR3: CASSLARSGKNIQYF

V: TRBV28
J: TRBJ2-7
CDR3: CASSSGTGSYEQYF

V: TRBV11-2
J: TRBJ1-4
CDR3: CASSLAGSGSEKLFF

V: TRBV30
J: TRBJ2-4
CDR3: CAWSVTGGGDIQYF

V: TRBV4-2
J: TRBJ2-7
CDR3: CASSQVPGLAGSTYEQYF

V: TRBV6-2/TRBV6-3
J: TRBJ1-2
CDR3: CASSYPGQAETNYGYTF

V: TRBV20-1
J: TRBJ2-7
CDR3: CSAESGGEQYF

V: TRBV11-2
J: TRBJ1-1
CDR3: CASSLQEGPEAFF

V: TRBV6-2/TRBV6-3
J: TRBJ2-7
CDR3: CASSYGTTTYEQYF

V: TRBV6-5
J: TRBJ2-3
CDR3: CAIQGWAISTDTQYF

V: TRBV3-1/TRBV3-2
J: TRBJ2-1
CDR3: CASVQPVRNEQFF

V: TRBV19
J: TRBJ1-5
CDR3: CASSIGGTGTQPQHF

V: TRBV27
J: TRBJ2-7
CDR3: CASSLGDTYEQYF

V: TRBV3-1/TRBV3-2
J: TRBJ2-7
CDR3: CASSQGTGLAGAGEQYF

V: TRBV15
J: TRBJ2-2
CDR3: CATSRTTGGGTGELFF

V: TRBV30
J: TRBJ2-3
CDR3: CAWSVPRLAGDTDTQYF

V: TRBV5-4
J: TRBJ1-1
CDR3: CASYLGGGKNTEAFF

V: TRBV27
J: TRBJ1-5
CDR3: CASSSGGQPQHF

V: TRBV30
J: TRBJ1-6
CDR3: CAWSVSSYNSPLHF